This TCR beta chain stems from a study of T cell repertoires in cytomegalovirus infection. Study in general: Public TCR beta signatures marked donors with CMV infection and the matching HLA.

TCRdb fed the reads into MiXCR, producing one record per CDR3 protein. The sample includes fewer than 300,000 distinct CDR3 sequences, about 25% of them seen just once. General study results and limits: Individuals carrying CMV plus the relevant HLA were identified by cumulative frequency of public TCR beta families. Clonotypes of TCR beta that were HLA-C-restricted and CMV-specific dominated the ex vivo response.

The CDR3 spans 14 residues. V was trimmed by 4 bases and J by 0 bases, leaving 8 bases between them. Germline V gene lookup returns CDR1 SGHRS and CDR2 YFSETQ. This clonotype has more than one count but fewer than ten. The antigen remains undetermined. The source of this sequence is a human donor in good health (CMV status not recorded). Some clones in this sample may be carry-over from other donors' samples. J is TRBJ1-5 and V is TRBV5-1, with D possibly TRBD1 on 6 matching bases. Sequenced input: PBMCs. The CDR3 spells CASSADSSNQPQHF. CDR3 bases: TGCGCCAGCAGCGCGGACAGTAGCAATCAGCCCCAGCATTTT.